The 18 T cell receptor beta chains in this list originate from one sample, sequenced in a study of human CD8 memory T cell subsets. UMI-labeled 5' RACE produced the TCR beta libraries. TCRdb re-called the 5' RACE reads, yielding one record per CDR3 amino acid sequence without DNA. This table lists 6,500 to 7,000 distinct CDR3 sequences. The sequenced sample was CD8+ stem-like memory T cells (TSCM and TCM) sorted from PBMCs. As to subset: stem-like memory CD8 T cells (TSTEM), CCR7+ PD-1- TIGIT-. The receptors derive from a human donor in good health.

The chain couples TRBV5-6 to TRBJ2-2; TCRdb reports TRBD2, a call that lacks DNA to check it against. The CDR3 covers 14 residues. Looked up from germline, CDR1 is SGHDT and CDR2 is YYEEEE. CDR3 sequence: CASAGTRNTGELFF. Full variable domain (remainder filled in from reference TRBV5-6 and TRBJ2-2): DAGVTQSPTHLIKTRGQQVTLRCSPKSGHDTVSWYQQALGQGPQFIFQYYEEEERQRGNFPDRFSGHQFPNYSSELNVNALLLGDSALYLCASAGTRNTGELFFGEGSRLTVL.

The V gene is TRBV3-1, the J gene TRBJ2-7; TCRdb returns TRBD2, unconfirmable since there is no DNA. The CDR3 totals 16 residues. Germline V gene lookup returns CDR1 LGHDT and CDR2 YNNKEL (reference sequence). This CDR3 reads CASSPKGLAGEYEQYF.

Considering frequency, this clonotype is medium-sized. J is TRBJ2-3 and V is TRBV28; TCRdb reports TRBD1, a call that lacks DNA to check it against. Germline CDR1 MDHEN, CDR2 SYDVKM. CDR3 length equals 14 residues. The CDR3 region is CASTTGDRAYTQYF. The full variable domain, in which reference TRBV28 and TRBJ2-3 provide the parts outside the CDR3, is DVKVTQSSRYLVKRTGEKVFLECVQDMDHENMFWYRQDPGLGLRLIYFSYDVKMKEKGDIPEGYSVSREKKERFSLILESASTNQTSMYLCASTTGDRAYTQYFGPGTRLTVL.

V and J are TRBV27 and TRBJ1-1; absent DNA, TCRdb's TRBD1 call cannot be checked. Germline V lookup: CDR1 MNHEY, CDR2 SMNVEV (reference sequence). The CDR3 spans 13 residues. The CDR3: CASRTGVNTEAFF.

V is TRBV28 and J is TRBJ2-4. This CDR3 comprises 14 residues. Germline CDR1 reads MDHEN; CDR2 reads SYDVKM. CDR3 region: CASSRALAKNIQYF.

This clonotype is labeled medium-sized (0.01 to 0.1%) based on frequency. V gene TRBV5-8 combines with J gene TRBJ2-7; as DNA is missing, the TRBD1 call by TCRdb cannot be tested. Germline values: CDR1 SGHTS, CDR2 YDEGEE. This CDR3 has 14 residues. The CDR3 protein is CASSLGRGSEEQYF.

The gene calls are TRBV7-9 and TRBJ2-1; the D call from TCRdb, TRBD1, cannot be confirmed without DNA. CDR3 length: 15 amino acids. Looked up from germline, CDR1 is SEHNR and CDR2 is FQNEAQ (reference sequence). CDR3 sequence: CASSLGQGAMNEQFF.

The V and J genes are TRBV6-6 and TRBJ2-3; TCRdb's D call of TRBD1 is untestable without DNA. The CDR3 runs 16 residues. Germline V gene data show CDR1 as MNHNY and CDR2 as SVGAGI (reference sequence). The CDR3 is CASSVTTGDGTDTQYF.

The chain recombines TRBV20-1 with TRBJ2-1. The CDR3 loop spans 15 amino acids. From germline, CDR1 is DFQATT and CDR2 SNEGSKA (reference sequence). The CDR3 sequence is CSARDLGSSYNEQFF.

This sequence joins TRBV14 and TRBJ2-5; TCRdb proposes TRBD1, but this gene call is untestable without DNA. The germline gives CDR1 SGHDN, CDR2 FVKESK. The CDR3 is 15 amino acids. The CDR3 sequence is CASSQDLDSRETQYF.

The V gene is TRBV9, the J gene TRBJ2-2. The CDR3 consists of 11 residues. Germline CDR1 is SGDLS and CDR2 is YYNGEE. The CDR3: CASSDTGELFF.

V gene TRBV6-5 combines with J gene TRBJ1-1. Germline CDR1 reads MNHEY; CDR2 reads SVGAGI. CDR3 length equals 14 residues. The CDR3 here is CASISAGWNTEAFF.

The chain has TRBV28 and TRBJ2-3; the D gene TCRdb calls, TRBD2, cannot be checked with no DNA. The germline CDR1 and CDR2 sequences are MDHEN and SYDVKM. The CDR3 covers 18 residues. The CDR3 here is CASSRGLAGGSGTDTQYF. The entire variable domain, with the rest obtained from reference TRBV28 and TRBJ2-3, is as follows: DVKVTQSSRYLVKRTGEKVFLECVQDMDHENMFWYRQDPGLGLRLIYFSYDVKMKEKGDIPEGYSVSREKKERFSLILESASTNQTSMYLCASSRGLAGGSGTDTQYFGPGTRLTVL.

This sequence joins TRBV20-1 and TRBJ2-5; TCRdb selects TRBD2, and the lack of DNA leaves this call unchecked. Germline assignment: CDR1 DFQATT and CDR2 SNEGSKA (reference sequence). This CDR3 region has 13 residues. CDR3 loop: CSARGLAGETQYF.

The V gene is TRBV7-6, the J gene TRBJ2-7. CDR1 and CDR2 (germline): SGHVS, FNYEAQ. CDR3 size: 15 residues. CDR3 loop: CASSLDGSPFYEQYF.

J is TRBJ1-1 and V is TRBV27; TCRdb lists TRBD1, though no DNA is available to test this call. The CDR3 has 17 amino acids. Germline CDR1 is MNHEY and CDR2 is SMNVEV (reference sequence). The CDR3 spells CASSLSRRGLGNTEAFF.

This clonotype counts as medium-sized (0.01 to 0.1%) by frequency. J is TRBJ2-1 and V is TRBV11-2. This CDR3 spans 15 amino acids. The germline gives CDR1 SGHAT, CDR2 FQNNGV. The CDR3 here is CASSFTGGTYNEQFF.

Considering frequency, this clonotype is medium-sized. The CDR3 loop reads CSVLVRLGYTF. This chain uses TRBV29-1 with TRBJ1-2. The V gene's germline CDR1 is SQVTM and CDR2 ANQGSEA. There are 11 residues in the CDR3.